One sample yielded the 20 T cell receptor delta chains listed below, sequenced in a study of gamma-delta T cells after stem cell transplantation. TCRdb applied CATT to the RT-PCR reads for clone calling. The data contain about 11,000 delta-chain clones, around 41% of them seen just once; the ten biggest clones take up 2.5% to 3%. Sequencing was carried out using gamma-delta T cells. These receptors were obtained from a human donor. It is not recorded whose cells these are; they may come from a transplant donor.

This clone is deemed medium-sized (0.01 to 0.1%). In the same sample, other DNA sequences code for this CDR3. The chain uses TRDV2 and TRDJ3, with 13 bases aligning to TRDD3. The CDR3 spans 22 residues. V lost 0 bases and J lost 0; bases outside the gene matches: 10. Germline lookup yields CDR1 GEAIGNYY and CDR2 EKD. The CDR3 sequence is CACDTYNWGIRRSSWDTRQMFF. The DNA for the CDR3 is TGTGCCTGTGACACCTACAACTGGGGGATACGGCGTAGCTCCTGGGACACCCGACAGATGTTTTTC.

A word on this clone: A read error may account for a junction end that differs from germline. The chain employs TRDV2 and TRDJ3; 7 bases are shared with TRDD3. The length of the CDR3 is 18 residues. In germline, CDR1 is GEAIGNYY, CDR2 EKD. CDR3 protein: CACDTVLGGSSYTLQMFF. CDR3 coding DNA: TGTGCCTGTGACACCGTCCTGGGGGGCTCCTCGTACACCCTACAGATGTTTTTC.

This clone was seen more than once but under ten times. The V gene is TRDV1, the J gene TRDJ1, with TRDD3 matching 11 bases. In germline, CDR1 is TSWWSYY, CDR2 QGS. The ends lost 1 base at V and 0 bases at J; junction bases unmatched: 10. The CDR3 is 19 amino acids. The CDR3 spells CALGERMGDTRPDTDKLIF. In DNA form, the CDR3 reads TGTGCTCTTGGGGAACGGATGGGGGATACGCGACCGGACACCGATAAACTCATCTTT.

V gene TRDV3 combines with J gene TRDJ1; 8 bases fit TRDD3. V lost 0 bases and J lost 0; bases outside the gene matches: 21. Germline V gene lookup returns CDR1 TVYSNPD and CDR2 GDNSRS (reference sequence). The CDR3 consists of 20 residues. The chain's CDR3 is CAFSGSDGLGARQHTDKLIF. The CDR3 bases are TGTGCCTTTAGCGGTTCGGATGGACTGGGGGCTCGCCAGCACACCGATAAACTCATCTTT.

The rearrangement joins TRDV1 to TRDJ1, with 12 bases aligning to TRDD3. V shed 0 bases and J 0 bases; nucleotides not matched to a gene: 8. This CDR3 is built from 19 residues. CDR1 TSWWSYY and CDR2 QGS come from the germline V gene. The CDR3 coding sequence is TGTGCTCTTGGGGAACTCGCCTACTGGGGGATACTGAACACCGATAAACTCATCTTT. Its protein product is CALGELAYWGILNTDKLIF.

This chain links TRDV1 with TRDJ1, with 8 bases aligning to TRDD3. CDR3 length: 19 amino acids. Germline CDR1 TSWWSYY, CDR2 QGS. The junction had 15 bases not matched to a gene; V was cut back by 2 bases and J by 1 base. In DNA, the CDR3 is TGTGCTCTTGGGGAAATACGGGTATCTGGGGGAGAGGGCACCGATAAACTCATCTTT. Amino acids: CALGEIRVSGGEGTDKLIF.

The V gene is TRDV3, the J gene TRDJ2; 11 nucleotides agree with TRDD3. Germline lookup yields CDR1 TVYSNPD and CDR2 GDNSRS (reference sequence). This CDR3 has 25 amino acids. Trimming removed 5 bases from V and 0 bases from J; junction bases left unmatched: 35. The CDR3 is CANLSRAPTPAGWGIRRTLTAQLFF. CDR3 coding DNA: TGTGCCAACCTCTCACGGGCTCCTACTCCAGCGGGATGGGGGATACGGAGAACTTTGACAGCACAACTCTTCTTT.

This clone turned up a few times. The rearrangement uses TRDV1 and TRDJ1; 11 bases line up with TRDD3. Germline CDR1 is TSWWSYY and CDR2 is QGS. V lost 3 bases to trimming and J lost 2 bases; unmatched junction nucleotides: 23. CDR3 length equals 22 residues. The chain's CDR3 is CALGEPFGRCPLGDKQTDKLIF. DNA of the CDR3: TGTGCTCTTGGGGAGCCCTTCGGGCGCTGCCCACTGGGGGATAAGCAGACCGATAAACTCATCTTT.

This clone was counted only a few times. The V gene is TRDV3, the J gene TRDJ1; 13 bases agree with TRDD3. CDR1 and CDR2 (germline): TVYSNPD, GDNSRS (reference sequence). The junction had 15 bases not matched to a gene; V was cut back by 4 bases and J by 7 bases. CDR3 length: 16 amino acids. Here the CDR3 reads CASRLLYWGIRGKLIF. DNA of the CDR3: TGTGCCTCCAGATTGCTATACTGGGGGATACGTGGTAAACTCATCTTT.

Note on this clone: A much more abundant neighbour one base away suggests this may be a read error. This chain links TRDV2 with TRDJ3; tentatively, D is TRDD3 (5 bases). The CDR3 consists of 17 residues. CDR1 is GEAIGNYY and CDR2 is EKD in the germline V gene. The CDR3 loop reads CACDATGESLDTRQMFF. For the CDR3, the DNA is TGTGCCTGTGACGCAACTGGTGAGTCCTTGGACACCCGACAGATGTTTTTC.

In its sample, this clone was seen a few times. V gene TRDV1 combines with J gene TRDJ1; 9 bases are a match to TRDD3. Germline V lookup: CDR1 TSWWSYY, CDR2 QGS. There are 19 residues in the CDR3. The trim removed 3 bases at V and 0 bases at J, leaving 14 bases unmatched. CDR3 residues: CALGDLRLYWGTYTDKLIF. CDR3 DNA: TGTGCTCTTGGGGATCTCCGCTTGTACTGGGGGACCTACACCGATAAACTCATCTTT.

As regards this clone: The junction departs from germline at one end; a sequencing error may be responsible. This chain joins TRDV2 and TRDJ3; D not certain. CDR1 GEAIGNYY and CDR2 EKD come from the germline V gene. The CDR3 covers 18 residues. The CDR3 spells CACDNGWSRSSYTLQMFF. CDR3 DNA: TGTGCCTGTGACAATGGCTGGAGCCGCTCCTCGTACACCCTACAGATGTTTTTC.

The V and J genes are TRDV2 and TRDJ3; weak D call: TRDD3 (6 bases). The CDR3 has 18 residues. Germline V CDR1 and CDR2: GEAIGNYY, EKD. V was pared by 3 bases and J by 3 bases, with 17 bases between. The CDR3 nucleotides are TGTGCCTGTGACCTCCTTGTACTGGGAGACTGGGACACCCGACAGATGTTTTTC. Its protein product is CACDLLVLGDWDTRQMFF.

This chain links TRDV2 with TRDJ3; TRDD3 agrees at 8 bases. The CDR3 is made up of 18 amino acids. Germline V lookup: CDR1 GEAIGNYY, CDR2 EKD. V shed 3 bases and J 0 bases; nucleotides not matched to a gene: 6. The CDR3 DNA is TGTGCCTGTGACTACTGGGGGGCCAACTCCTGGGACACCCGACAGATGTTTTTC. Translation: CACDYWGANSWDTRQMFF.

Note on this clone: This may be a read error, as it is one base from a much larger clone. The CDR3 protein is CAFRSSYWGTLIYTDKLIF. The CDR3 DNA reads as TGTGCCTTTCGTTCCTCATACTGGGGGACCCTCATATACACCGATAAACTCATCTTT. The chain couples TRDV3 to TRDJ1; 9 bases are a match to TRDD3. The CDR3 totals 19 residues. The V gene's germline CDR1 is TVYSNPD and CDR2 GDNSRS (reference sequence). The J segment lost 0 bases and the V segment lost 2 bases, leaving 19 bases of the junction unmatched.

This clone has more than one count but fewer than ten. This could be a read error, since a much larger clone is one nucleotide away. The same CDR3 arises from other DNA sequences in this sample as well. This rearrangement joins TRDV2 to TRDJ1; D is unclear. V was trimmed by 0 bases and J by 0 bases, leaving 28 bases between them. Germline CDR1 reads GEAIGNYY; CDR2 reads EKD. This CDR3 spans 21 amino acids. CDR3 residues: CACDTGCRLLSHFLYTDKLIF. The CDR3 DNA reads TGTGCCTGTGACACCGGGTGTCGCTTACTGAGCCACTTTCTCTACACCGATAAACTCATCTTT.

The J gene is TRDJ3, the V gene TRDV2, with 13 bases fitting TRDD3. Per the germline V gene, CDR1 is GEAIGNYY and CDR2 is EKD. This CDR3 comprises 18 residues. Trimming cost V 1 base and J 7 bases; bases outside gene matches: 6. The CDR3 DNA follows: TGTGCCTGTGACACAAACTGGGGGATACGCTGTGACACCCGACAGATGTTTTTC. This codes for CACDTNWGIRCDTRQMFF.

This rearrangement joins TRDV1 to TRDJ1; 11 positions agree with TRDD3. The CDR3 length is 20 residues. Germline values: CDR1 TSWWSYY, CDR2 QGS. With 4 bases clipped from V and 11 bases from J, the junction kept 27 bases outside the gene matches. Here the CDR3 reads CALGAPNPGLHWGIRAGLIF. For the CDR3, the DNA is TGTGCTCTTGGGGCGCCAAACCCCGGACTCCACTGGGGGATAAGAGCAGGGCTCATCTTT.

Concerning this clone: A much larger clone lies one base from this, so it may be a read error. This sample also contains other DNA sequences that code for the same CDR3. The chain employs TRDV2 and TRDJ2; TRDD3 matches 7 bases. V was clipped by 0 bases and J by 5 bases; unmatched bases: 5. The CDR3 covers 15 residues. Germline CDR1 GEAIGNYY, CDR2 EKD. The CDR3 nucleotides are TGTGCCTGTGACACCGCTCACTGGGGAACAGCACAACTCTTCTTT. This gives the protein CACDTAHWGTAQLFF.

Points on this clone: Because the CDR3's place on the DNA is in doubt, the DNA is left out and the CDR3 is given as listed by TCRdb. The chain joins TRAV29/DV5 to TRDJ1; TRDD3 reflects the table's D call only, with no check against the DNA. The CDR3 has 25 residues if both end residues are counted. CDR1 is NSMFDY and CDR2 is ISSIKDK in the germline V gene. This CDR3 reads CSVLLCSKLGLSRRFLRAGNDKLIF.